One and the same sample provided the 17 T cell receptor beta chains below, sequenced in a study of long-term antiretroviral therapy in people with HIV. Survey-level resolution applied to immunoSEQ assay v3.0. Assay used: immunoSEQ multiplex PCR; TCRdb lists only in-frame clones, some missing. The sample yields roughly 34,000 clones, 70% to 90% seen once. Sequenced here: unsorted PBMCs, sampled roughly 2.8 years before starting antiretroviral therapy. The receptors here all came from a woman in her 30s with HIV.

This clone has only a few counts. The gene calls are TRBV19 and TRBJ2-3; possibly TRBD1 for D (6 bases). Germline CDR1 LNHDA, CDR2 SQIVND (reference sequence). The V and J ends lost 10 bases and 3 bases respectively, with 17 bases between them. This CDR3 comprises 14 residues. CDR3 residues: CAKKVGAVTDTQYF. The CDR3 DNA reads TGTGCCAAAAAGGTGGGGGCGGTTACAGATACGCAGTATTTT.

This clone came up once. V and J are TRBV4-1 and TRBJ1-1; D remains unclear. Germline-derived CDR1 and CDR2 are MGHRA and YSYEKL. The CDR3 spans 15 residues. V dropped 1 base and J dropped 0 bases, with 9 bases sitting between them. CDR3 region: CASSQGVSLNTEAFF. In DNA, the CDR3 is TGCGCCAGCAGCCAAGGGGTCAGCCTGAACACTGAAGCTTTCTTT.

The J gene is TRBJ2-3, the V gene TRBV5-1, with D perhaps assigned TRBD1 or TRBD2 (5 bases each). CDR3 length: 13 amino acids. V was cut by 0 bases and J by 9 bases, with 11 bases left in between. The germline V gene encodes CDR1 SGHRS and CDR2 YFSETQ. The CDR3 DNA follows: TGCGCCAGCAGCTTGGATGGGGACCAAACGCAGTATTTT. Translating gives CASSLDGDQTQYF.

This clone was counted a single time. This sequence joins TRBV5-1 and TRBJ1-2; no definite D call. Germline assignment: CDR1 SGHRS and CDR2 YFSETQ. The CDR3 extends over 13 amino acids. With 1 base removed from V and 4 bases from J, the gap between germline ends came to 8 bases. DNA for the CDR3: TGCGCCAGCAGCTTGAAGTCTAGCTATGGCTACACCTTC. It yields the protein CASSLKSSYGYTF. The whole variable domain, remainder taken from reference TRBV5-1 and TRBJ1-2, is KAGVTQTPRYLIKTRGQQVTLSCSPISGHRSVSWYQQTPGQGLQFLFEYFSETQRNKGNFPGRFSGRQFSNSRSEMNVSTLELGDSALYLCASSLKSSYGYTFGSGTRLTVV.

To note about this clone: The sample contains more than one DNA sequence encoding this CDR3. This chain uses TRBV18 with TRBJ1-6, with 10 bases fitting TRBD1. Unmatched junction bases numbered 5, after V lost 3 bases and J lost 9 bases. The CDR3 contains 15 residues. Germline assignment: CDR1 KGHSH and CDR2 LQKENI. The CDR3 sequence is CASSPPGQGGSPLHF. CDR3 coding DNA: TGTGCCAGCTCACCCCCAGGACAGGGGGGTTCACCCCTCCACTTT. Filled out from reference TRBV18 and TRBJ1-6, the complete variable domain reads NAGVMQNPRHLVRRRGQEARLRCSPMKGHSHVYWYRQLPEEGLKFMVYLQKENIIDESGMPKERFSAEFPKEGPSILRIQQVVRGDSAAYFCASSPPGQGGSPLHFGNGTRLTVT.

This chain connects TRBV7-2 to TRBJ2-1; tentatively, D is TRBD2 (6 bases). V dropped 1 base and J dropped 2 bases, with 6 bases sitting between them. Germline V gene lookup returns CDR1 SGHTA and CDR2 FQGNSA. There are 14 residues in the CDR3. CDR3 nucleotides: TGTGCCAGCAGCTTAGTAGCGGCCTACAATGAGCAGTTCTTC. It yields the protein CASSLVAAYNEQFF. Based on the CDR3 plus reference TRBV7-2 and TRBJ2-1, the full variable domain is GAGVSQSPSNKVTEKGKDVELRCDPISGHTALYWYRQSLGQGLEFLIYFQGNSAPDKSGLPSDRFSAERTGGSVSTLTIQRTQQEDSAVYLCASSLVAAYNEQFFGPGTRLTVL.

In this sample, this clone turned up once. The CDR3: CASSIGQGENTEAFF. CDR3 DNA: TGTGCCAGTAGTATAGGGCAGGGTGAGAACACTGAAGCTTTCTTT. V gene TRBV19 combines with J gene TRBJ1-1; D may be TRBD1 (5 bases). Germline V lookup: CDR1 LNHDA, CDR2 SQIVND (reference sequence). This CDR3 has 15 amino acids. V was shortened by 1 base and J by 1 base, with 10 bases between the two germline ends.

This clone occurred once. J is TRBJ2-3 and V is TRBV19; D is perhaps TRBD1 or TRBD2 (5 bases each). V was pared by 2 bases and J by 3 bases, with 12 bases between. The germline gives CDR1 LNHDA, CDR2 SQIVND (reference sequence). CDR3 length equals 15 residues. The CDR3 loop is CASSIRDGLTDTQYF. CDR3 nucleotide sequence: TGTGCCAGTAGTATACGGGACGGCCTGACAGATACGCAGTATTTT.

The rearrangement links TRBV2 to TRBJ2-1, with D possibly TRBD1 on 6 matching bases. The CDR3 is 16 amino acids. Trimming removed 2 bases from V and 2 bases from J, with 13 bases in between. Germline V gene data show CDR1 as SNHLY and CDR2 as FYNNEI. The CDR3 here is CASSENAGATYNEQFF. DNA of the CDR3: TGTGCCAGCAGTGAAAATGCAGGGGCGACCTACAATGAGCAGTTCTTC.

The V call is TRBV7-2, the J call TRBJ1-1; 7 bases match TRBD1. Losses at the gene ends were 6 bases for V and 1 base for J; bases not matched to a gene: 11. The length of the CDR3 is 16 residues. The germline CDR1 and CDR2 sequences are SGHTA and FQGNSA. The CDR3, as DNA: TGTGCCAGCAGTCCGACCGGGACAGTGTGGAACACTGAAGCTTTCTTT. Translated: CASSPTGTVWNTEAFF.

This clone turned up a few times. The J gene is TRBJ2-2, the V gene TRBV2; maybe TRBD2 (5 bases). CDR1 and CDR2 from the germline V gene are SNHLY and FYNNEI. V lost 9 bases, J lost 3 bases, and 8 bases lay in between. The CDR3 loop spans 12 amino acids. The chain's CDR3 is CARTGDTGELFF. CDR3 DNA: TGTGCCAGAACCGGGGACACCGGGGAGCTGTTTTTT.

The CDR3 sequence is CASTLSSGNTIYF. The CDR3 region has the DNA TGTGCCAGCACTCTCAGCTCTGGAAACACCATATATTTT. The chain couples TRBV6-1 to TRBJ1-3; unclear D gene. The CDR3 runs to 13 residues. Trimming took 7 bases from V and 0 from J, leaving 7 bases between them. Germline V gene sequence: CDR1 MNHNS, CDR2 SASEGT.

This chain links TRBV6-6 with TRBJ1-1; D not certain. Per germline, CDR1 MNHNY and CDR2 SVGAGI (reference sequence). There are 11 residues in the CDR3. Trimming cost V 2 bases and J 7 bases, with 5 bases left between them. The CDR3 DNA reads as TGTGCCAGCAGTTACGTAAGTGAAGCTTTCTTT. Its protein product is CASSYVSEAFF.

The chain combines TRBV2 with TRBJ2-3; no clear D gene. CDR1 and CDR2 from the germline V gene are SNHLY and FYNNEI. There are 15 residues in the CDR3. V dropped 3 bases and J dropped 8 bases, with 18 bases sitting between them. The CDR3 region has the DNA TGTGCCAGCAGTGATCGGGCCTTGGCTGCGCCTACGCAGTATTTT. This sequence encodes CASSDRALAAPTQYF.

The genes are TRBV7-2 and TRBJ2-3; no clear D gene. Germline-derived CDR1 and CDR2 are SGHTA and FQGNSA. The CDR3 covers 14 residues. V was shortened by 1 base and J by 2 bases, with 7 bases between the two germline ends. CDR3 nucleotide sequence: TGTGCCAGCAGCTTAGGGGCCGTCACAGATACGCAGTATTTT. Its protein is CASSLGAVTDTQYF.

V usage is TRBV19 and J usage is TRBJ2-2; D might be TRBD1 or TRBD2, each matching 6 bases. The CDR3 length is 14 residues. The germline CDR1 and CDR2 sequences are LNHDA and SQIVND (reference sequence). With 1 base removed from V and 13 bases from J, the gap between germline ends came to 16 bases. CDR3 region: CASSIAWGAPALFF. CDR3 DNA sequence: TGTGCCAGTAGTATAGCTTGGGGGGCCCCGGCGCTGTTTTTT. Full variable domain (outside the CDR3, taken from reference TRBV19 and TRBJ2-2): DGGITQSPKYLFRKEGQNVTLSCEQNLNHDAMYWYRQDPGQGLRLIYYSQIVNDFQKGDIAEGYSVSREKKESFPLTVTSAQKNPTAFYLCASSIAWGAPALFFGEGSRLTVL.

This clone turned up a few times. V and J are TRBV27 and TRBJ2-3; TRBD1 agrees at 9 bases. This CDR3 is built from 14 residues. J was trimmed by 6 bases and V by 4 bases; bases with no gene match: 5. Germline values: CDR1 MNHEY, CDR2 SMNVEV (reference sequence). The CDR3 DNA reads TGTGCCAGCAGTTCCGGGACAGGGTATGATACGCAGTATTTT. It codes for CASSSGTGYDTQYF.